These T cell receptor beta chains were read from a single sample in a study of naive and memory T cell subsets. MiXCR, applied by TCRdb to the UMI-ligation and nested PCR reads, yields one record per CDR3 protein. The sample lists 140,000 to 150,000 distinct CDR3 sequences; under 25% were seen once. Specimen: naive CD4+ T cells from blood. The receptors stem from a human donor in good health. CDR3s include the opening cysteine and the closing phenylalanine or tryptophan. D genes are given only for firm matches. The size of a clone is reported for some rows only, either as once, few or many, or as a class for expanded clones.

V gene	D gene	clone size	J gene	CDR3 DNA	CDR3 protein
TRBV7-6	.	.	TRBJ2-5	TGTGCCAGCAGTCTGAACACTAGGCTTTCTCAAGAGACCCAGTACTTC	CASSLNTRLSQETQYF
TRBV18	.	.	TRBJ2-7	TGTGCCAGCTCACCAGGAGGGGACGAGCAGTACTTC	CASSPGGDEQYF
TRBV29-1	.	.	TRBJ1-2	TGCAGCGTCGGCCCTGCGGGGGATGGCTATGGCTACACCTTC	CSVGPAGDGYGYTF
TRBV7-9	.	.	TRBJ1-1	TGTGCCAGCAGCTCCACAGGGAGTACTGAAGCTTTCTTT	CASSSTGSTEAFF
TRBV6-1	TRBD1	few	TRBJ1-2	TGTGCCAGCAGTGCGACAGGGGCTAACTATGGCTACACCTTC	CASSATGANYGYTF
TRBV6-1	.	few	TRBJ2-7	TGTGCCAGCAGTGAAGCCGGGGTAGGAGCCTACGAGCAGTACTTC	CASSEAGVGAYEQYF
TRBV28	.	.	TRBJ1-3	TGTGCCAGCAGTTTGCAGCGTTACTCTGGAAACACCATATATTTT	CASSLQRYSGNTIYF
TRBV28	.	.	TRBJ2-7	TGTGCCAGCGGGGAGACTCGGCTAATTCGTTACGAGCAGTACTTC	CASGETRLIRYEQYF
TRBV28	.	.	TRBJ1-6	TGTGCCAGCAGTTCCAGGGGCCGAAATTCACCCCTCCACTTT	CASSSRGRNSPLHF
TRBV12-3/TRBV12-4	TRBD2	few	TRBJ2-1	TGTGCCAGCAGGCTAGCGGGAGTTGGTGAGCAGTTCTTC	CASRLAGVGEQFF
TRBV6-5	.	many	TRBJ2-6	TGTGCCAGCAGTTACTCGGGACGGCGAAGCTCTGGGGCCAACGTCCTGACTTTC	CASSYSGRRSSGANVLTF
TRBV4-2	TRBD1	.	TRBJ1-2	TGTGCCAGCAGCCAAGTACAGGGGATTAACTATGGCTACACCTTC	CASSQVQGINYGYTF
TRBV30	.	few	TRBJ1-1	TGTGCCTGGAGCAGCCGGGCTCTAGCTTTCTTT	CAWSSRALAFF
TRBV6-2/TRBV6-3	TRBD2	few	TRBJ2-1	TGTGCCAGCAGTTACCAGGGACTAGCGGGGATCAATGAGCAGTTCTTC	CASSYQGLAGINEQFF
TRBV4-1	.	few	TRBJ1-1	TGCGCCAGCAGCCAAGATCAAACGAAAAAGTACACTGAAGCTTTCTTT	CASSQDQTKKYTEAFF
TRBV20-1	TRBD2	.	TRBJ2-7	TGCAGTGCTAGGGCTCGACTAGCGGGAATCTACGAGCAGTACTTC	CSARARLAGIYEQYF
TRBV6-2/TRBV6-3	TRBD1	.	TRBJ2-5	TGTGCCAGCAGTCCACGACAGGGTGTCACGAAGACCCAGTACTTC	CASSPRQGVTKTQYF
TRBV19	.	few	TRBJ2-6	TGTGCCAGTAGTATTTCCCACATCAGGGGTTCCAGCTCTGGGGCCAACGTCCTGACTTTC	CASSISHIRGSSSGANVLTF
TRBV20-1	.	few	TRBJ1-4	TGCAGTGCTAGAAGGGTTGCAACTAATGAAAAACTGTTTTTT	CSARRVATNEKLFF
TRBV18	TRBD2	.	TRBJ2-1	TGTGCCAGCTCACCAGAGTTACTAGCGGGTTACAATGAGCAGTTCTTC	CASSPELLAGYNEQFF
TRBV4-1	.	once	TRBJ2-2	TGCGCCAGCAGCCAAGTAGGGGCCCGGACCGGGGAGCTGTTTTTT	CASSQVGARTGELFF
TRBV14	.	many	TRBJ2-1	TGTGCCAGCAGCCAAGCTGCCCTAAAGTACAATGAGCAGTTCTTC	CASSQAALKYNEQFF
TRBV10-3	TRBD1	many	TRBJ2-7	TGTGCCATCAGTGCAACACAGGGGGCTTACGAGCAGTACTTC	CAISATQGAYEQYF
TRBV20-1	TRBD1	.	TRBJ1-4	TGCAGTGCTTCTCGACAGGGAACTAATGAAAAACTGTTTTTT	CSASRQGTNEKLFF
TRBV6-5	.	.	TRBJ1-5	TGTGCCAGCAGCTCTGGGGGCTTTAGCAATCAGCCCCAGCATTTT	CASSSGGFSNQPQHF
TRBV6-2/TRBV6-3	TRBD2	.	TRBJ2-2	TGTGCCAGCAGTTTACTAGCGGGAGTGACCGGGGAGCTGTTTTTT	CASSLLAGVTGELFF
TRBV5-1	.	many	TRBJ2-3	TGCGCCAGCAGCACTCGGGTTTCAGATACGCAGTATTTT	CASSTRVSDTQYF
TRBV12-3/TRBV12-4	.	.	TRBJ1-2	TGTGCCAGCAGTTTGGACAGTCTTAACTATGGCTACACCTTC	CASSLDSLNYGYTF
TRBV12-3/TRBV12-4	.	.	TRBJ1-2	TGTGCCAGCAGTTTATCAGTGCTGAGGAGCTATGGCTACACCTTC	CASSLSVLRSYGYTF
TRBV14	TRBD2	many	TRBJ2-3	TGTGCCAGCAGATTCGGCGGGAGCTCCACGCAGTATTTT	CASRFGGSSTQYF
TRBV5-1	TRBD2	.	TRBJ2-5	TGCGCCAGCAGCTCGGCTAGCGGGAGTTTGAAGACCCAGTACTTC	CASSSASGSLKTQYF
TRBV23-1	TRBD1	many	TRBJ2-7	TGCGCCAGCAGTCAATCGAGGACAGGGCCCACCTACGAGCAGTACTTC	CASSQSRTGPTYEQYF
TRBV15	.	once	TRBJ1-3	TGTGCCACCAGCAGAGATAGAAACACCATATATTTT	CATSRDRNTIYF
TRBV6-6	TRBD1	.	TRBJ1-4	TGTGCCAGCAGTTACATCGGGACAGGGGTAGAAAAACTGTTTTTT	CASSYIGTGVEKLFF